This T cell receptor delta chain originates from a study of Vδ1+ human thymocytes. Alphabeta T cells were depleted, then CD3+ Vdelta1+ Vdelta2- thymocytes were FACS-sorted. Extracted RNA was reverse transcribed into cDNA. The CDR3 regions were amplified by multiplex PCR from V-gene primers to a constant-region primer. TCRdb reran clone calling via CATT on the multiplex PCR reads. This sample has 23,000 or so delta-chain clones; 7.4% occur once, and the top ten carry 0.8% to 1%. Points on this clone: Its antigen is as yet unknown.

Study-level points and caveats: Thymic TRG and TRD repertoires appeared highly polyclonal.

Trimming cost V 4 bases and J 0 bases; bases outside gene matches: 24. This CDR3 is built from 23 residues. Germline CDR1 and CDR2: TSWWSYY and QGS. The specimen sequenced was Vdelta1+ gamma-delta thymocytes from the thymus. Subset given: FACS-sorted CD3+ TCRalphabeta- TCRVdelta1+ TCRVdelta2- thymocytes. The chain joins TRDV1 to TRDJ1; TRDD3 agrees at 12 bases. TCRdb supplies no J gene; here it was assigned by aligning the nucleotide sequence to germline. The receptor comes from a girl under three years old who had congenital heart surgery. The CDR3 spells CALGADRSTYFTGGYWYTDKLIF. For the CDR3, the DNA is TGTGCTCTTGGGGCCGACCGGTCCACTTACTTTACTGGGGGATACTGGTACACCGATAAACTCATCTTT.